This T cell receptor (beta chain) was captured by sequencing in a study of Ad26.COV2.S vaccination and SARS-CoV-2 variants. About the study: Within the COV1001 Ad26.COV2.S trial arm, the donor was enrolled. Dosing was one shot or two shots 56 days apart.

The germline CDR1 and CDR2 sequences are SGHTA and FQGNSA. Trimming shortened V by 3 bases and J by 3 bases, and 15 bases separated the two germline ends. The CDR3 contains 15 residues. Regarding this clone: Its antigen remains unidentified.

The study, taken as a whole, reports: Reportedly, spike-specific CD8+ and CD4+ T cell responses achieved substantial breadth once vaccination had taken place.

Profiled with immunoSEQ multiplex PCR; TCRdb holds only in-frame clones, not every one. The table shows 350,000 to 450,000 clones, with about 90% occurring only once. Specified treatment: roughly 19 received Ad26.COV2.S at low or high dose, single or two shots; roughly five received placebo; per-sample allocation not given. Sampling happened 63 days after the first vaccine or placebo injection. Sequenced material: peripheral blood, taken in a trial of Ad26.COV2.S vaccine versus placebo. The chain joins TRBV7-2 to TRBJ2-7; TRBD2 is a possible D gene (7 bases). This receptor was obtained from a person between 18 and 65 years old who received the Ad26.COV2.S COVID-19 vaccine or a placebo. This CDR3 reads CASSFPKGGYYEQYF. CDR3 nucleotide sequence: TGTGCCAGCAGCTTCCCGAAGGGGGGGTACTACGAGCAGTACTTC.